This TCR beta chain was obtained from a study of T-cell reconstitution after alpha-beta-depleted transplantation in children. Overall study findings and caveats: Newly produced T cells mostly provided counts and TCRbeta diversity after one year, as hyperexpanded clones declined. Reportedly, only several hundred clones from non-depleted graft cells drove alpha-beta T-cell counts at about two months. Some patients' high day-60 TCRbeta diversity was attributed to recipient cells surviving conditioning.

A library of TCRbeta sequences, prepared with unique molecular identifiers, was generated. TCRdb independently ran MiXCR on the PCR reads; one entry per CDR3 protein. The sample holds 550,000 to 800,000 distinct CDR3 sequences, around 13% seen once. As regards this clonotype: What it binds is not known.

This sequence was found in a girl aged 2-10 years with congenital amegakaryocytic thrombocytopenia, due to receive a stem cell transplant. The sequencing here drew on PBMCs, taken before TCRalphabeta/CD19-depleted stem cell transplant.

The CDR3 nucleotides are TGTGCCACCAGCAGCCCCGGTTCTCCGGGACTAGCGTTCTTGGCCAAAAACATTCAGTACTTC. Its translation is CATSSPGSPGLAFLAKNIQYF. The chain couples TRBV15 to TRBJ2-4; 10 bases map to TRBD2. Germline loops: CDR1 LNHNV, CDR2 YYDKDF (reference sequence). The length of the CDR3 is 21 residues. The trim removed 3 bases at V and 1 base at J, leaving 18 bases unmatched.